These 28 T cell receptor beta chains were sequenced from one sample in a study of blood T cell repertoires in COVID-19. Sequenced by immunoSEQ multiplex PCR; TCRdb stores in-frame clones only, minus some. The sample shows more than 95,000 clones, 85% of them seen only once. The material sequenced was peripheral blood. These receptors were obtained from a man older than 75 with active or convalescent COVID-19.

The chain couples TRBV18 to TRBJ2-7; the D gene is possibly TRBD1 (6 bases). V was shortened by 2 bases and J by 2 bases, with 10 bases between the two germline ends. This CDR3 comprises 14 residues. CDR1 and CDR2 (germline): KGHSH, LQKENI. The CDR3 sequence is CASSPETGPYEQYF. The DNA of the CDR3 is TGTGCCAGCTCACCAGAAACAGGGCCCTACGAGCAGTACTTC.

The V gene is TRBV2, the J gene TRBJ1-2; a possible D gene is TRBD1 (5 bases). The CDR3 runs to 14 residues. V was trimmed by 5 bases and J by 5 bases, leaving 15 bases between them. Germline loops: CDR1 SNHLY, CDR2 FYNNEI. CDR3 amino acids: CASSSLQGPYGYTF. For the CDR3, the DNA is TGTGCCAGCAGTTCCCTCCAGGGCCCTTATGGCTACACCTTC.

This clone occurred a few times. The chain carries TRBV7-3 and TRBJ2-3; 11 bases agree with TRBD2. The CDR3 is made up of 17 amino acids. Unmatched junction bases numbered 14, after V lost 5 bases and J lost 7 bases. Germline V lookup: CDR1 SGHTA, CDR2 FQGTGA. CDR3 region: CASSPRLAGSLAHTQYF. CDR3 DNA sequence: TGTGCCAGCAGCCCAAGACTAGCGGGATCATTAGCACATACGCAGTATTTT.

The chain joins TRBV30 to TRBJ1-4; D gene ambiguous. Trimming cost V 4 bases and J 6 bases, with 15 bases left between them. Germline CDR1 and CDR2: GTSNPN and SVGIG (reference sequence). CDR3 length equals 14 residues. This CDR3 is CAWTVRGTHEKLFF. As DNA, the CDR3 is TGTGCCTGGACCGTTCGGGGTACCCATGAAAAACTGTTTTTT. The variable domain in full, completed from reference TRBV30 and TRBJ1-4, reads SQTIHQWPATLVQPVGSPLSLECTVEGTSNPNLYWYRQAAGRGLQLLFYSVGIGQISSEVPQNLSASRPQDRQFILSSKKLLLSDSGFYLCAWTVRGTHEKLFFGSGTQLSVL.

V gene TRBV7-2 combines with J gene TRBJ2-2; 8 nucleotides match TRBD2. The CDR3 covers 14 residues. Losses at the gene ends were 3 bases for V and 4 bases for J; bases not matched to a gene: 1. Germline assignment: CDR1 SGHTA and CDR2 FQGNSA. CDR3 in amino acids: CASSFSGVTGELFF. Here the CDR3 DNA reads TGTGCCAGCAGCTTTAGCGGGGTCACCGGGGAGCTGTTTTTT.

This clone has only one observation. The chain links TRBV5-1 to TRBJ2-3; D gene ambiguous. Trimming shortened V by 0 bases and J by 0 bases, and 5 bases separated the two germline ends. Germline-derived CDR1 and CDR2 are SGHRS and YFSETQ. The CDR3 consists of 14 residues. The CDR3 here is CASSLALSTDTQYF. CDR3 coding DNA: TGCGCCAGCAGCTTGGCTCTGAGCACAGATACGCAGTATTTT.

The chain is built from TRBV6-6 and TRBJ1-4; unclear D gene. Trimming took off 7 bases at V and 0 bases at J, with 12 bases between the two ends. The CDR3 extends over 15 amino acids. CDR1 MNHNY and CDR2 SVGAGI come from the germline V gene (reference sequence). CDR3 nucleotide sequence: TGTGCCAGCATCAGGCAGATTGCAACTAATGAAAAACTGTTTTTT. This gives the protein CASIRQIATNEKLFF.

The V call is TRBV2, the J call TRBJ2-7; 7 positions match TRBD2. Germline trimming cut 10 bases from V and 1 base from J; bases unmatched to any gene: 25. Looked up from germline, CDR1 is SNHLY and CDR2 is FYNNEI. The CDR3 has 19 amino acids. The CDR3 nucleotides are TGTGCCATCCCAGCGGGGAACGGATCTTTAGTAAGTGAGTCCTACGAGCAGTACTTC. As protein: CAIPAGNGSLVSESYEQYF.

The rearrangement uses TRBV7-6 and TRBJ2-1, with TRBD2 matching 10 bases. The CDR3 has 15 residues. Germline CDR1 SGHVS, CDR2 FNYEAQ. With 6 bases clipped from V and 2 bases from J, the junction kept 4 bases outside the gene matches. CDR3 loop: CASSPSGGAYNEQFF. The CDR3 bases are TGTGCCAGCAGTCCGAGCGGGGGGGCCTACAATGAGCAGTTCTTC.

The chain employs TRBV4-1 and TRBJ1-1; D is unclear. V was pared by 0 bases and J by 4 bases, with 15 bases between. The CDR3 loop spans 16 amino acids. Germline CDR1 reads MGHRA; CDR2 reads YSYEKL. CDR3 in amino acids: CASSQDRQVPSTEAFF. The CDR3 region has the DNA TGCGCCAGCAGCCAAGATCGCCAGGTACCCAGCACTGAAGCTTTCTTT.

The J gene is TRBJ1-4, the V gene TRBV5-3, with 7 positions matching TRBD1. TRBV5-3 qualifies as an ORF whose function is uncertain. This CDR3 has 15 residues. After removal of 0 bases from V and 5 bases from J, the junction contained 4 bases not matched to a gene. In DNA, the CDR3 is TGTGCCAGAAGCTTGGGGGACAGCCGAAATGAAAAACTGTTTTTT. This translates into CARSLGDSRNEKLFF.

This clone was observed a handful of times. This chain's CDR3 is CASSLWLAGGTDTQYF. The CDR3 bases are TGTGCCAGCAGCTTGTGGCTAGCGGGGGGCACAGATACGCAGTATTTT. The V call is TRBV5-4, the J call TRBJ2-3; TRBD2 matches at 10 bases. Trimming cost V 1 base and J 1 base; bases outside gene matches: 3. The CDR3 has 16 residues. Germline V lookup: CDR1 SGHNT, CDR2 YYREEE (reference sequence).

The chain joins TRBV28 to TRBJ2-7; 8 bases are shared with TRBD1. Germline CDR1 MDHEN, CDR2 SYDVKM. This CDR3 is built from 14 residues. The trim removed 6 bases at V and 3 bases at J, leaving 7 bases unmatched. In nucleotides, the CDR3 is TGTGCCAGCAGGCTGACAGGGGCCGTCTACGAGCAGTACTTC. Translating gives CASRLTGAVYEQYF.

This clone occurred once. The gene calls are TRBV18 and TRBJ1-2, with D uncertain. The germline CDR1 and CDR2 sequences are KGHSH and LQKENI. V shed 1 base and J shed 8 bases, with 17 bases lying between them. CDR3 length: 15 amino acids. The CDR3: CASSPQKGLTRGYTF. CDR3 DNA sequence: TGTGCCAGCTCACCACAGAAAGGCCTCACTAGGGGCTACACCTTC. The variable domain in full, completed from reference TRBV18 and TRBJ1-2, reads NAGVMQNPRHLVRRRGQEARLRCSPMKGHSHVYWYRQLPEEGLKFMVYLQKENIIDESGMPKERFSAEFPKEGPSILRIQQVVRGDSAAYFCASSPQKGLTRGYTFGSGTRLTVV.

In its sample, this clone was seen once. The rearrangement uses TRBV11-3 and TRBJ2-1, with 10 positions matching TRBD1. V was clipped by 1 base and J by 6 bases; unmatched bases: 3. The CDR3 spans 15 residues. The V gene's germline CDR1 is SGHNT and CDR2 YENEEA. CDR3 bases: TGTGCCAGCAGCTTAGGGACAGGGGGGATCAATGAGCAGTTCTTC. Its translation is CASSLGTGGINEQFF.

This chain uses TRBV5-8 with TRBJ2-1, with 7 bases lining up with TRBD1. The CDR3 spans 15 residues. CDR1 is SGHTS, CDR2 YDEGEE, per germline. The V and J ends lost 2 bases and 3 bases, in that order; junction bases with no gene match: 5. In nucleotides, the CDR3 is TGTGCCAGCAGCTTCCGGGACAGCGGCTACAATGAGCAGTTCTTC. This gives the protein CASSFRDSGYNEQFF.

In this sample, this clone turned up once. The rearrangement uses TRBV5-4 and TRBJ2-7, with 7 bases that match TRBD1. Germline CDR1 is SGHNT and CDR2 is YYREEE (reference sequence). V gave up 4 bases and J gave up 4 bases; unmatched junction bases: 2. The CDR3 runs 12 residues. The CDR3 protein is CASSAQGYEQYF. The CDR3 coding sequence is TGTGCCAGCAGCGCACAGGGGTACGAGCAGTACTTC.

The chain joins TRBV18 to TRBJ1-6; 7 positions agree with TRBD1. This CDR3 region has 15 residues. V shed 4 bases, J shed 5 bases, and the junction held 5 bases outside the gene matches. CDR1 KGHSH and CDR2 LQKENI come from the germline V gene. Here the CDR3 DNA reads TGTGCCAGCTCACAGGGGGCTTTGGATAATTCACCCCTCCACTTT. It codes for CASSQGALDNSPLHF.

The chain recombines TRBV4-2 with TRBJ2-1; TRBD2 matches 7 bases. Losses at the gene ends were 0 bases for V and 12 bases for J; bases not matched to a gene: 14. The CDR3 is made up of 16 amino acids. Germline CDR1 is LGHNA and CDR2 is YNFKEQ. The CDR3 here is CASSQDRDYPSVGQFF. CDR3 bases: TGTGCCAGCAGCCAAGACCGGGACTACCCCTCTGTGGGGCAGTTCTTC.

This clone was observed a few times. Additional DNA sequences in this sample encode the identical CDR3. This rearrangement joins TRBV5-1 to TRBJ1-1; 7 positions agree with TRBD1. Germline trimming cut 0 bases from V and 5 bases from J; bases unmatched to any gene: 4. In germline, CDR1 is SGHRS, CDR2 YFSETQ. CDR3 length: 14 amino acids. In DNA, the CDR3 is TGCGCCAGCAGCTTGGAGGGGGCGCGGACTGAAGCTTTCTTT. It codes for CASSLEGARTEAFF.

The V gene is TRBV7-6, the J gene TRBJ2-5; TRBD2 aligns across 7 bases. With 4 bases clipped from V and 6 bases from J, the junction kept 11 bases outside the gene matches. The CDR3 has 15 residues. CDR1 and CDR2 from the germline V gene are SGHVS and FNYEAQ. The CDR3 DNA reads as TGTGCCAGCAGCTCCAGGGAGGACGGGAGGAAGACCCAGTACTTC. It is translated as CASSSREDGRKTQYF.

DNA of the CDR3: TGTGCCAGAAGCCGTAGCGGGGCTAGCACAGATACGCAGTATTTT. Encoded protein: CARSRSGASTDTQYF. The chain joins TRBV5-3 to TRBJ2-3; 8 bases map to TRBD2. TRBV5-3 is known as an ORF, though its function is uncertain. Unmatched junction bases numbered 4, after V lost 4 bases and J lost 0 bases. The CDR3 totals 15 residues.

The chain carries TRBV18 and TRBJ1-1; the D gene is possibly TRBD1 (5 bases). Germline loops: CDR1 KGHSH, CDR2 LQKENI. The V end lost 0 bases, the J end lost 7 bases, and 18 bases lay between the germline ends. The CDR3 runs to 16 residues. The chain's CDR3 is CASSPPAGGDTGEAFF. DNA of the CDR3: TGTGCCAGCTCACCACCTGCCGGGGGGGATACCGGTGAAGCTTTCTTT.

The chain joins TRBV4-3 to TRBJ2-1; the D gene is possibly TRBD2 (5 bases). The V gene's germline CDR1 is LGHNA and CDR2 YSLEER. This CDR3 has 17 amino acids. V was cut by 0 bases and J by 0 bases, with 12 bases left in between. The CDR3, as DNA: TGCGCCAGCAGCCAAGATCTGGTAGCGAGCTCCTACAATGAGCAGTTCTTC. Translation: CASSQDLVASSYNEQFF.

The gene calls are TRBV14 and TRBJ2-7; 8 bases agree with TRBD2. The germline V gene encodes CDR1 SGHDN and CDR2 FVKESK. V lost 1 base and J lost 4; bases outside the gene matches: 6. This CDR3 comprises 15 residues. CDR3 protein: CASSQVTGGLYEQYF. The CDR3 DNA follows: TGTGCCAGCAGCCAAGTAACGGGAGGGCTGTACGAGCAGTACTTC.

J is TRBJ1-1 and V is TRBV9; possible D gene TRBD1, 6 bases. The CDR3 contains 15 residues. V was clipped by 3 bases and J by 1 base, with 13 bases between them. Germline CDR1 and CDR2: SGDLS and YYNGEE. DNA for the CDR3: TGTGCCAGCAGCGCAGGCTTACAGGGGAACACTGAAGCTTTCTTT. This encodes CASSAGLQGNTEAFF.

The chain recombines TRBV7-2 with TRBJ2-7; TRBD2 might be the D (5 bases). CDR3 length: 13 residues. The germline V and J ends were trimmed by 2 bases and 3 bases, with 8 bases remaining between them. Germline V lookup: CDR1 SGHTA, CDR2 FQGNSA. DNA for the CDR3: TGTGCCAGCAGCTTAAATGCGGGCTACGAGCAGTACTTC. This gives the protein CASSLNAGYEQYF.

V and J are TRBV7-9 and TRBJ2-7; perhaps TRBD1 as D (5 bases). V gave up 2 bases and J gave up 5 bases, with 13 bases separating them. From germline, CDR1 is SEHNR and CDR2 FQNEAQ (reference sequence). The CDR3 spans 14 residues. The CDR3 protein is CASSLFQGSNEQYF. For the CDR3, the DNA is TGTGCCAGCAGCTTATTCCAGGGATCCAACGAGCAGTACTTC.